Below, 3 T cell receptor beta chains from the same sample are listed, as sequenced in a study of T cells in Graves' hyperthyroidism and ophthalmopathy. TCR beta CDR3 sequences were amplified from RNA transcripts. The HTBI set primed first-round TCR CDR3 RT-PCR. In TCRdb, the multiplex PCR reads were re-called with MiXCR into one record per CDR3 protein. The table lists hundreds of thousands of distinct CDR3 sequences, 12% to 15% of them singletons. The source material was blood. These receptors were obtained from a woman aged 18-29 years with Graves' hyperthyroidism.

The table lists this clonotype with many counts. In nucleotides, the CDR3 is TGTGCCTGGACCGAACGACAACAGGTGTACACTGAAGCTTTCTTT. Its translation is CAWTERQQVYTEAFF. The rearrangement links TRBV30 to TRBJ1-1; D is perhaps TRBD1 (5 bases). Trimming left V 4 bases short and J 3 bases short, with 18 bases between. This CDR3 has 15 amino acids. CDR1 is GTSNPN and CDR2 is SVGIG in the germline V gene (reference sequence). Drawing the rest from reference TRBV30 and TRBJ1-1, the complete variable domain is SQTIHQWPATLVQPVGSPLSLECTVEGTSNPNLYWYRQAAGRGLQLLFYSVGIGQISSEVPQNLSASRPQDRQFILSSKKLLLSDSGFYLCAWTERQQVYTEAFFGQGTRLTVV.

The CDR3 reads CASSMGQINQPQHF. Here the CDR3 DNA reads TGTGCCAGTAGTATGGGACAGATCAATCAGCCCCAGCATTTT. This rearrangement joins TRBV19 to TRBJ1-5; 7 nucleotides align to TRBD1. The CDR3 is 14 amino acids. After removal of 3 bases from V and 3 bases from J, the junction contained 2 bases not matched to a gene. In germline, CDR1 is LNHDA, CDR2 SQIVND (reference sequence).

This clonotype appeared many times. The chain recombines TRBV6-5 with TRBJ1-2; TRBD1 is a possible D gene (5 bases). The CDR3 has 12 amino acids. Germline V gene lookup returns CDR1 MNHEY and CDR2 SVGAGI. The V gene lost 0 bases and the J gene lost 8 bases, with 7 bases spanning the gap. The CDR3 loop reads CASSYSGDGYTF. DNA of the CDR3: TGTGCCAGCAGTTACTCGGGGGACGGCTACACCTTC.